The 7 T cell receptor beta chains below come from one sample, sequenced in a study of T cell responses to AZD1222 COVID-19 vaccine. Assay used: immunoSEQ multiplex PCR; TCRdb lists only in-frame clones, some missing. The table includes tens of thousands of clones, 75% to 95% detected once. Specimen: peripheral blood, collected 28 days after the second AZD1222 dose. The receptors were sampled from an adult who received the AZD1222 COVID-19 vaccine.

The chain employs TRBV29-1 and TRBJ1-3, with D hard to call. CDR3 size: 11 residues. CDR1 is SQVTM, CDR2 ANQGSEA, per germline. The germline V and J ends were trimmed by 3 bases and 4 bases, with 4 bases remaining between them. The CDR3 reads CSVDRGNTIYF. As DNA, the CDR3 is TGCAGCGTTGATAGGGGAAACACCATATATTTT.

The V call is TRBV24-1, the J call TRBJ2-7, with a possible D match to TRBD1 (6 bases). V was trimmed by 4 bases and J by 5 bases, leaving 11 bases between them. Looked up from germline, CDR1 is KGHDR and CDR2 is SFDVKD. The CDR3 has 13 residues. The CDR3 DNA sequence: TGTGCCACCAGTGAACCAACAGGGAACGAGCAGTACTTC. Residues: CATSEPTGNEQYF.

V and J are TRBV10-1 and TRBJ2-3, with TRBD1 as a possible D gene (5 bases). Germline V CDR1 and CDR2: WNHNN, SYGVQD (reference sequence). Trimming shortened V by 0 bases and J by 6 bases, and 13 bases separated the two germline ends. CDR3 length: 15 residues. DNA of the CDR3: TGCGCCAGCAGTGAGTCGGCAGGGCGGTATGATACGCAGTATTTT. This codes for CASSESAGRYDTQYF.

The V gene is TRBV5-1, the J gene TRBJ2-1; 14 bases align to TRBD2. Germline trimming cut 1 base from V and 7 bases from J; bases unmatched to any gene: 7. This CDR3 is 17 amino acids long. Germline V gene data show CDR1 as SGHRS and CDR2 as YFSETQ. CDR3 in amino acids: CASSLLTSGGADNEQFF. DNA of the CDR3: TGCGCCAGCAGCTTGTTGACTAGCGGGGGGGCCGATAATGAGCAGTTCTTC.

This chain connects TRBV7-9 to TRBJ1-2; D ambiguous. Trimming removed 5 bases from V and 2 bases from J, with 18 bases in between. The CDR3 is 16 amino acids. CDR1 is SEHNR and CDR2 is FQNEAQ in the germline V gene (reference sequence). CDR3 amino acids: CASSRTGSQGNYGYTF. In DNA form, the CDR3 reads TGTGCCAGCAGCCGAACCGGGTCCCAAGGAAACTATGGCTACACCTTC.

The rearrangement uses TRBV5-1 and TRBJ1-1, with D perhaps matching TRBD1 (5 bases). The length of the CDR3 is 16 residues. Per germline, CDR1 SGHRS and CDR2 YFSETQ. Trimming took off 2 bases at V and 1 base at J, with 15 bases between the two ends. The CDR3 DNA is TGCGCCAGCAGCTTTCAAGGGCAGGGTGGGAACACTGAAGCTTTCTTT. Translating gives CASSFQGQGGNTEAFF.

J is TRBJ1-1 and V is TRBV27, with unresolved D. Germline V lookup: CDR1 MNHEY, CDR2 SMNVEV (reference sequence). There are 13 residues in the CDR3. The V and J ends lost 2 bases and 2 bases respectively, with 6 bases between them. The CDR3 sequence: CASSLIGNTEAFF. DNA of the CDR3: TGTGCCAGCAGTTTAATAGGAAACACTGAAGCTTTCTTT.